This record looks at one T cell receptor beta chain sequence and its context. TCRdb reanalyzed the 5' RACE reads and collapses them to one entry per CDR3 protein, without DNA. Here the sample table reports about 160,000 distinct CDR3 sequences. This sample is drawn from a study of monozygotic twins with inflammatory bowel disease. Sequencing was carried out using blood. The sequence was obtained from a human donor with ulcerative colitis or Crohn's disease, or a healthy co-twin of an affected twin (not recorded which).

This CDR3 is CSADRSRGELFF. The chain is built from TRBV20-1 and TRBJ2-2; without DNA, the TCRdb call of TRBD1 cannot be checked. This CDR3 has 12 amino acids. Germline V lookup: CDR1 DFQATT, CDR2 SNEGSKA (reference sequence).